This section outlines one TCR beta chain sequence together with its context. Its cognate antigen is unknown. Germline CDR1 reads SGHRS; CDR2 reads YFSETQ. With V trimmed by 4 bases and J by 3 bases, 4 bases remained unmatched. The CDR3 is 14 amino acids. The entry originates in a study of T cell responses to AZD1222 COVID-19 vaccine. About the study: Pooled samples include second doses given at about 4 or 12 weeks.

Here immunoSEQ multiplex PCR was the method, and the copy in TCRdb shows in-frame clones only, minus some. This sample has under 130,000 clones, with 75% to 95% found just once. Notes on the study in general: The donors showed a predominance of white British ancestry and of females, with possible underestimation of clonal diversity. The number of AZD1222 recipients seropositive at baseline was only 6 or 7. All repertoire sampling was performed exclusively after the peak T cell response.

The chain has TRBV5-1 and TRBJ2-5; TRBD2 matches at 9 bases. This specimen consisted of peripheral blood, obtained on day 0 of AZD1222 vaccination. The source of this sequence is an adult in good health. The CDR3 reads CASSTLAGEETQYF. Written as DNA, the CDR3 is TGCGCCAGCAGCACATTAGCGGGAGAAGAGACCCAGTACTTC.